One sample yielded the 29 T cell receptor beta chains listed below, sequenced in a study of blood T cells in healthy people across ages. PCR was performed a second time for roughly 7 to 11 cycles using a sample-barcoded 5' primer and a J-beta primer mix. TCRdb recomputed calls from the 5' RACE reads with MiXCR, one row per CDR3 protein. This table has approximately 700,000 distinct CDR3 sequences, 32% appearing once. Sample: blood. The receptors stem from a woman of 80 years or more in good health.

This clonotype was seen ten or more times. The CDR3 spells CSAIGQDYGYTF. The CDR3 DNA follows: TGCAGTGCCATCGGTCAGGACTATGGCTACACCTTC. The chain joins TRBV20-1 to TRBJ1-2; D not resolved. V lost 6 bases and J lost 3, with 11 bases in between. The CDR3 consists of 12 residues. The V gene's germline CDR1 is DFQATT and CDR2 SNEGSKA (reference sequence).

The CDR3 region has the DNA TGTGCCAGCAGCCCGAGGACAGGGGTGTCAAAGGAGACCCAGTACTTC. This sequence encodes CASSPRTGVSKETQYF. The chain is built from TRBV7-9 and TRBJ2-5; 9 nucleotides agree with TRBD1. This CDR3 is 16 amino acids long. CDR1 is SEHNR and CDR2 is FQNEAQ in the germline V gene (reference sequence). Trimming took 5 bases from V and 5 from J; bases not matched to a gene: 12.

V gene TRBV20-1 combines with J gene TRBJ1-2, with D maybe TRBD1 (6 bases). CDR1 is DFQATT and CDR2 is SNEGSKA in the germline V gene (reference sequence). Trimming removed 3 bases from V and 0 bases from J, with 14 bases in between. The CDR3 is made up of 15 amino acids. DNA for the CDR3: TGCAGTGCTAGGGATACAGGGTCCCCTAACTATGGCTACACCTTC. Amino acid sequence: CSARDTGSPNYGYTF.

The genes are TRBV29-1 and TRBJ2-4; D remains unclear. Near its end, the DNA agrees better with TRBJ2-7, so the J call may be wrong. CDR3 length equals 12 residues. Looked up from germline, CDR1 is SQVTM and CDR2 is ANQGSEA. CDR3 loop: CSVSPSVYEQYF. CDR3 nucleotides: TGCAGCGTTTCCCCCAGTGTCTACGAGCAGTACTTC.

The gene calls are TRBV5-6 and TRBJ1-4; D possibly corresponds to TRBD1 (6 bases). Germline V lookup: CDR1 SGHDT, CDR2 YYEEEE. With 3 bases removed from V and 4 bases from J, the gap between germline ends came to 10 bases. The CDR3 loop spans 14 amino acids. The CDR3 DNA reads as TGTGCCAGCAGCTCGACAGGCATTAATGAAAAACTGTTTTTT. This translates into CASSSTGINEKLFF.

This clonotype was seen repeatedly, ten times or more. The chain has TRBV11-2 and TRBJ2-3, with 8 bases identical to TRBD2. Germline trimming cut 5 bases from V and 6 bases from J; bases unmatched to any gene: 1. CDR1 and CDR2 (germline): SGHAT, FQNNGV. The CDR3 runs to 12 residues. The CDR3 sequence: CASSRTSDTQYF. The CDR3 DNA reads as TGTGCCAGCAGCCGGACTAGCGATACGCAGTATTTT.

The chain joins TRBV6-1 to TRBJ2-1, with 8 bases matching TRBD1. V trimming: 5 bases; J trimming: 10 bases; junction bases outside the gene matches: 19. Germline CDR1 and CDR2: MNHNS and SASEGT. This CDR3 comprises 17 residues. CDR3: CASSPSLWDRPPGEQFF. CDR3 DNA sequence: TGTGCCAGCAGTCCCTCCCTGTGGGACAGGCCCCCCGGCGAGCAGTTCTTC.

This clonotype was detected ten times or more. This chain connects TRBV27 to TRBJ1-5; 7 bases fit TRBD1. V dropped 5 bases and J dropped 2; count of bases not matched to a gene: 3. The length of the CDR3 is 14 residues. Germline V gives CDR1 MNHEY, CDR2 SMNVEV (reference sequence). The CDR3 nucleotides read TGTGCCAGCAGTAGCGGGACAGGCAATCAGCCCCAGCATTTT. Translating gives CASSSGTGNQPQHF.

A note on this clonotype: A much more abundant neighbour one base away suggests this may be a read error. V is TRBV9 and J is TRBJ2-1; D perhaps matches TRBD2 (6 bases). The CDR3 runs to 14 residues. Germline values: CDR1 SGDLS, CDR2 YYNGEE. CDR3 loop: CVSSVEGGFSEQFF. In DNA form, the CDR3 reads TGTGTCAGCAGCGTGGAGGGCGGGTTTAGTGAGCAGTTCTTC.

The V gene is TRBV30, the J gene TRBJ1-4; possible D gene TRBD1, 6 bases. Per the germline V gene, CDR1 is GTSNPN and CDR2 is SVGIG (reference sequence). The germline V and J ends were trimmed by 3 bases and 0 bases, with 8 bases remaining between them. There are 14 residues in the CDR3. The CDR3 bases are TGTGCCTGGAGGACAGGTACAACTAATGAAAAACTGTTTTTT. Its protein is CAWRTGTTNEKLFF. Filled out from reference TRBV30 and TRBJ1-4, the complete variable domain reads SQTIHQWPATLVQPVGSPLSLECTVEGTSNPNLYWYRQAAGRGLQLLFYSVGIGQISSEVPQNLSASRPQDRQFILSSKKLLLSDSGFYLCAWRTGTTNEKLFFGSGTQLSVL.

This chain uses TRBV19 with TRBJ1-6; the D gene is possibly TRBD1 (5 bases). V lost 11 bases to trimming and J lost 0 bases, with 26 bases between them. Per the germline V gene, CDR1 is LNHDA and CDR2 is SQIVND (reference sequence). The CDR3 totals 19 residues. For the CDR3, the DNA is TGTGCCGGTACTCAGAGAGGGACCGCATACAGCTCCTATAATTCACCCCTCCACTTT. It codes for CAGTQRGTAYSSYNSPLHF.

This clonotype was found many times. This chain connects TRBV7-2 to TRBJ1-1; no definite D call. CDR3 size: 13 residues. Per the germline V gene, CDR1 is SGHTA and CDR2 is FQGNSA. Deletions cut 5 bases from V and 5 bases from J, with 12 bases between. In DNA form, the CDR3 reads TGTGCCAGCAGCACCGGTCGGAAGACTGAAGCTTTCTTT. This codes for CASSTGRKTEAFF.

This chain joins TRBV28 and TRBJ1-2; D is perhaps TRBD1 (5 bases). V lost 5 bases and J 5 bases, leaving 12 bases between the germline ends. The CDR3 is 13 amino acids. The germline gives CDR1 MDHEN, CDR2 SYDVKM. For the CDR3, the DNA is TGTGCCAGCAGTGCCTCCCCAGGGTATGGCTACACCTTC. Translated: CASSASPGYGYTF.

The sample holds many counts of this clonotype. The rearrangement links TRBV7-3 to TRBJ2-5, with D possibly being TRBD1 or TRBD2 (6 bases each). There are 15 residues in the CDR3. The V end was cut by 5 bases, the J end by 3 bases, with 16 bases between. From germline, CDR1 is SGHTA and CDR2 FQGTGA. The CDR3: CASSPRGGLEETQYF. The CDR3 DNA reads TGTGCCAGCAGCCCCAGGGGAGGATTGGAAGAGACCCAGTACTTC.

About this clonotype itself: This is likely a read error, given that the CDR3 carries no conserved phenylalanine or tryptophan at its end. The chain recombines TRBV7-9 with TRBJ1-4, with D unresolved. Trimming left V 1 base short and J 6 bases short, with 3 bases between. This CDR3 has 12 amino acids. Germline lookup yields CDR1 SEHNR and CDR2 FQNEAQ (reference sequence). CDR3 nucleotide sequence: TGTGCCAGCAGCTTAGGAGATGAAAAACTGTTTTGT. It is translated as CASSLGDEKLFC.

This clonotype was found many times. This sequence joins TRBV7-2 and TRBJ2-7; 7 nucleotides agree with TRBD2. The germline CDR1 and CDR2 sequences are SGHTA and FQGNSA. V lost 5 bases, J lost 7 bases, and 11 bases stayed unmatched. The CDR3 extends over 14 amino acids. The CDR3 is CASSPGLVLEEQYF. The CDR3, as DNA: TGTGCCAGCAGCCCCGGACTAGTGTTGGAAGAGCAGTACTTC.

The sample holds a few counts of this clonotype. This sequence may be a read error, since a much larger clone differs from it by one base. J is TRBJ1-5 and V is TRBV10-3; D is perhaps TRBD1 (6 bases). Germline V gives CDR1 ENHRY, CDR2 SYGVKD. CDR3 length: 15 residues. V lost 4 bases to trimming and J lost 1 base, with 11 bases between them. DNA for the CDR3: TGTGCCATCAGTGGTGACAGGTTCAGCAATCAGCCCCAGCATTTT. Its protein is CAISGDRFSNQPQHF.

This clonotype appeared a single time. A much larger clone is a single base away; this may be a read error. The chain joins TRBV6-2 or TRBV6-3 to TRBJ1-2; D remains ambiguous. CDR3 length: 13 amino acids. Germline CDR1 and CDR2: MNHEY and SVGEGT. V was clipped by 0 bases and J by 8 bases, with 10 bases between them. DNA for the CDR3: TGTGCCAGCAGTTACTCTGCTGTAGGGGGCTACACCTTC. This encodes CASSYSAVGGYTF.

This clonotype has only a few counts. This sequence may be a read error, since a much larger clone differs from it by one base. The J gene is TRBJ2-5, the V gene TRBV11-2; TRBD2 matches 11 bases. Germline values: CDR1 SGHAT, CDR2 FQNNGV. The CDR3 length is 14 residues. Trimming removed 4 bases from V and 11 bases from J; junction bases left unmatched: 9. CDR3 DNA: TGTGCCAGCAGCTCCATAGCGGGGGGGGGTGAGCAGTACTTC. Translation gives CASSSIAGGGEQYF.

This clonotype was counted at least ten times. The chain couples TRBV12-3 or TRBV12-4 to TRBJ2-3, with 8 bases that match TRBD2. J gave up 0 bases and V 6 bases, and 5 bases lay outside the gene matches. The CDR3 extends over 15 amino acids. The CDR3 coding sequence is TGTGCCAGCAGCCGTAGCGGGGTGAGCACAGATACGCAGTATTTT. It is translated as CASSRSGVSTDTQYF.

This clonotype occurred many times. The chain uses TRBV18 and TRBJ2-6; the D is unclear. Germline V gene sequence: CDR1 KGHSH, CDR2 LQKENI. Trimming cost V 3 bases and J 0 bases, with 3 bases left between them. This CDR3 has 14 amino acids. CDR3 region: CASSPVSGANVLTF. In nucleotides, the CDR3 is TGTGCCAGCTCACCGGTCTCTGGGGCCAACGTCCTGACTTTC.

With respect to this clonotype: A much larger clone differs by one base, so this may be a read error. The V call is TRBV5-1, the J call TRBJ2-1; D might be TRBD2 (6 bases). The CDR3 runs to 13 residues. CDR1 SGHRS and CDR2 YFSETQ come from the germline V gene. V was clipped by 0 bases and J by 13 bases, with 14 bases between them. In nucleotides, the CDR3 is TGCGCCAGCAGCTTGGCGGGGGTGTCGACCCAGTTCTTC. Translated: CASSLAGVSTQFF.

V is TRBV7-2 and J is TRBJ1-5; D remains unclear. This CDR3 is 15 amino acids long. The ends were cut back, 4 bases at V and 11 bases at J, with 21 bases in the middle. Germline V gene lookup returns CDR1 SGHTA and CDR2 FQGNSA. CDR3 nucleotides: TGTGCCAGCAGCTCCCCGGGTCCCATGGGCTGGGCCCAGCATTTT. This encodes CASSSPGPMGWAQHF.

This clonotype was counted only a few times. The chain is built from TRBV30 and TRBJ1-1; D unresolved. V dropped 6 bases and J dropped 1 base, with 9 bases sitting between them. Germline CDR1 is GTSNPN and CDR2 is SVGIG (reference sequence). This CDR3 comprises 12 residues. The CDR3 DNA follows: TGTGCCTGTCAGGCAGGGAACACTGAAGCTTTCTTT. Translated, it gives CACQAGNTEAFF.

The J gene is TRBJ2-5, the V gene TRBV18; D is uncertain. The germline gives CDR1 KGHSH, CDR2 LQKENI. This CDR3 has 13 amino acids. V lost 1 base and J 3 bases, leaving 6 bases between the germline ends. The CDR3 loop reads CASSPHPKETQYF. CDR3 coding DNA: TGTGCCAGCTCACCACATCCGAAAGAGACCCAGTACTTC.

This clonotype has at least ten counts. The genes are TRBV6-2 or TRBV6-3 and TRBJ2-1; the match to TRBD2 covers 12 bases. The V gene's germline CDR1 is MNHEY and CDR2 SVGEGT. This CDR3 is built from 18 residues. The trim removed 0 bases at V and 0 bases at J, leaving 3 bases unmatched. CDR3 amino acids: CASSYSGGLAGSYNEQFF. CDR3 nucleotides: TGTGCCAGCAGTTACTCGGGGGGACTAGCGGGCTCCTACAATGAGCAGTTCTTC.

This clonotype was observed many times. The chain is built from TRBV25-1 and TRBJ2-5; 10 positions match TRBD2. Germline assignment: CDR1 MGHDK and CDR2 SYGVNS. The length of the CDR3 is 17 residues. The V segment lost 1 base and the J segment 1 base; nucleotides outside the gene matches: 6. DNA for the CDR3: TGTGCCAGCAGTGAATTCGTTAGCGGGGGGCTCCAAGAGACCCAGTACTTC. It yields the protein CASSEFVSGGLQETQYF.

This chain joins TRBV6-2 or TRBV6-3 and TRBJ2-3; D unresolved. Germline assignment: CDR1 MNHEY and CDR2 SVGEGT. The CDR3 consists of 16 residues. Trimming stripped 2 bases from V and 1 base from J, with 13 bases between. The CDR3 protein is CASSYPVISRTDTQYF. CDR3 nucleotides: TGTGCCAGCAGTTACCCCGTTATAAGTCGCACAGATACGCAGTATTTT.

Points on this clonotype: Possible read error: a much larger clone is one base away. This CDR3 is CASSLGVLADGQETQFF. The CDR3 DNA follows: TGCGCCAGCAGCTTGGGGGTTTTAGCGGACGGACAAGAGACCCAGTTCTTC. This rearrangement joins TRBV5-1 to TRBJ2-5, with D perhaps matching TRBD2 (6 bases). Gene TRBJ2-1 matches the end of the DNA better, so the J call may be wrong. There are 17 residues in the CDR3. Germline CDR1 SGHRS, CDR2 YFSETQ.